This is a list of T cell receptor beta chains from one sample in a study of human T cells and chemical hapten exposure. A single record per CDR3 protein comes from TCRdb applying MiXCR to the RACE reads. The sample lists about 140,000 distinct CDR3 sequences, approximately 10% occurring once. The sequencing here drew on whole blood, taken in connection with sensitization to the hapten diphenylcyclopropenone (DPC). These receptors all stem from a woman between 45 and 65 years old with alopecia areata. Some clones in this sample may be carry-over from other donors' samples. Each CDR3 is given with its conserved first and last residue. D genes are given only for firm matches. For some rows the clone size is stated as once, few or many, or as a class when expanded; others skip it.

>TRBV28|TRBJ2-1|.|few
CASSLLGEQFF
TGTGCCAGCAGTTTATTGGGGGAGCAGTTCTTC
>TRBV20-1|TRBJ2-1|TRBD2|.
CSAEGTSGNYNEQFF
TGCAGTGCGGAGGGGACTAGCGGAAACTACAATGAGCAGTTCTTC
>TRBV7-9|TRBJ2-7|.|few
CASSSVTSPHEQYF
TGTGCCAGCAGCTCCGTGACCTCACCTCACGAGCAGTACTTC
>TRBV5-5|TRBJ2-5|.|few
CASSLVPVQETQYF
TGTGCCAGCAGCTTGGTTCCCGTCCAAGAGACCCAGTACTTC
>TRBV12-3/TRBV12-4|TRBJ1-1|.|.
CASSLEADGTEAFF
TGTGCCAGCAGTTTAGAGGCGGACGGGACTGAAGCTTTCTTT
>TRBV6-5|TRBJ2-1|.|.
CASSRMGDNEQFF
TGTGCCAGCAGTAGGATGGGCGACAATGAGCAGTTCTTC
>TRBV5-4|TRBJ2-1|TRBD2|.
CASSLGGLSNEQFF
TGTGCCAGCAGCTTGGGGGGACTATCCAATGAGCAGTTCTTC
>TRBV29-1|TRBJ1-1|.|few
CSVEGTATTEAFF
TGCAGCGTTGAAGGGACAGCCACAACTGAAGCTTTCTTT
>TRBV27|TRBJ2-3|TRBD2|.
CASSRGLASSDTQYF
TGTGCCAGCAGCCGGGGACTAGCCTCTTCAGATACGCAGTATTTT
>TRBV29-1|TRBJ2-3|.|few
CSGDGGGYTQYF
TGCAGCGGGGACGGGGGCGGATATACGCAGTATTTT
>TRBV19|TRBJ2-1|TRBD2|many
CASTPSGRALAYNEQFF
TGTGCCAGTACCCCTAGCGGGAGGGCTCTCGCCTACAATGAGCAGTTCTTC
>TRBV6-1|TRBJ1-2|TRBD1|few
CASSDPQGARNYGYTF
TGTGCCAGCAGTGATCCGCAGGGGGCAAGGAACTATGGCTACACCTTC
>TRBV11-2|TRBJ2-2|.|.
CASSLRQAANTGELFF
TGTGCCAGCAGCTTGAGACAGGCCGCGAACACCGGGGAGCTGTTTTTT
>TRBV30|TRBJ1-1|.|.
CAWSVRGPKNTEAFF
TGTGCCTGGAGTGTACGAGGGCCTAAGAACACTGAAGCTTTCTTT
>TRBV28|TRBJ2-3|.|.
CASIVGGSTDTQYF
TGTGCCAGCATCGTAGGGGGTTCTACAGATACGCAGTATTTT
>TRBV9|TRBJ1-2|.|few
CASSVDSYYGYTF
TGTGCCAGCAGCGTGGACAGTTATTATGGCTACACCTTC
>TRBV27|TRBJ2-7|TRBD1|.
CASSFFRDRAEQYF
TGTGCCAGCAGTTTTTTCCGGGACAGGGCAGAGCAGTACTTC
>TRBV5-1|TRBJ2-4|.|few
CASSLSMRGTKNIQYF
TGCGCCAGCAGCTTATCTATGAGGGGAACGAAAAACATTCAGTACTTC
>TRBV29-1|TRBJ2-7|TRBD1|.
CSVGQGRDEQYF
TGCAGCGTCGGACAGGGGCGCGACGAGCAGTACTTC
>TRBV3-1|TRBJ2-3|TRBD2|.
CASSWTSGGFRDTQYF
TGTGCCAGCAGCTGGACTAGCGGAGGGTTTCGCGATACGCAGTATTTT